This record concerns one TCR beta chain sequence. V lost 6 bases and J lost 4; bases outside the gene matches: 8. This CDR3 spans 16 amino acids. Germline-derived CDR1 and CDR2 are MDHEN and SYDVKM. As originally analysed: Nucleated cell counts were estimated from reference gene primer amplification. The repertoire was sequenced with immunoSEQ multiplex PCR; TCRdb's copy has only in-frame clones and lacks some. Clone size and V and J calls were adopted from that table, with D and trimming inferred from the DNA. The table lists approximately 210,000 clones, about 87% of them singletons. The sample originates from a study of blood T cell repertoires in COVID-19. At the level of the study: From T cells, B-cell-depleted T cells, or PBMCs came the material, which was cDNA or gDNA.

Sequenced sample: peripheral blood. The V gene is TRBV28, the J gene TRBJ2-2; TRBD2 aligns across 10 bases. This receptor was identified in a man in his 70s with acute or convalescent COVID-19. The CDR3 bases are TGTGCCAGCAGGGGGGGAGCGGGAGGGCCCACCGGGGAGCTGTTTTTT. Amino acids: CASRGGAGGPTGELFF.